This T cell receptor beta chain came from a study of blood T cell repertoires in COVID-19. In the study overall: Spain, Italy and the United States supplied samples that represented acute and convalescent COVID-19. T cells, B-cell-depleted T cells, or PBMCs supplied cDNA or gDNA.

Trimming stripped 1 base from V and 9 bases from J, with 19 bases between. Looked up from germline, CDR1 is LGHDT and CDR2 is YNNKEL (reference sequence). The CDR3 has 16 amino acids. Methods used by the authors: From reference gene primer amplification, estimates of nucleated cell counts were derived. Generated by immunoSEQ multiplex PCR, the TCRdb table keeps only in-frame clones and is missing some. V, J and clone size are taken as reported in that table, and D and trimming were inferred from the DNA itself. The sample consists of 190,000 or so clones, around 87% of them appearing once. This TCR derives from a man between 60 and 70 years old who had recovered from COVID-19. Sequenced input: peripheral blood. The J gene is TRBJ1-5, the V gene TRBV3-1 (or the pseudogene TRBV3-2); D unclear. CDR3 sequence reads: CASSQGGLNPIMPQHF. The CDR3 DNA is TGTGCCAGCAGCCAAGGCGGGTTGAACCCCATCATGCCCCAGCATTTT.